The T cell receptor (beta chain) described here comes from a study of cytomegalovirus exposure and HLA in healthy donors. V lost 3 bases and J lost 1; bases outside the gene matches: 6. The CDR3 has 15 residues. Germline V CDR1 and CDR2: GTSNPN, SVGIG (reference sequence). Sequencing was performed with immunoSEQ multiplex PCR; in TCRdb, only in-frame clones are kept and a portion is missing. The repertoire holds some 100,000 clones, with about 90% as singletons. The source material was PBMCs. The clonotype originates from a woman under 30 in good health and CMV-seronegative. The chain is built from TRBV30 and TRBJ1-2; 9 bases fit TRBD1. CDR3 in DNA: TGTGCCTGGAGACATGGACAGGGGTTTAACTATGGCTACACCTTC. Translating it yields CAWRHGQGFNYGYTF.